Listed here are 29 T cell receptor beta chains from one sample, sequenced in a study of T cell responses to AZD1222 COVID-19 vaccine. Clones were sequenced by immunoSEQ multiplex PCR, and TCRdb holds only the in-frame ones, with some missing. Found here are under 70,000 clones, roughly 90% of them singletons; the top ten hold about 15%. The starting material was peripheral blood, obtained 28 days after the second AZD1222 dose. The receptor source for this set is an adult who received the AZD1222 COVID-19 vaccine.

CDR3 amino acids: CASSSGTSGLNEQFF. As DNA, the CDR3 is TGTGCCAGCAGCTCCGGGACTAGCGGGCTCAATGAGCAGTTCTTC. V usage is TRBV7-6 and J usage is TRBJ2-1; 12 bases are a match to TRBD2. Per germline, CDR1 SGHVS and CDR2 FNYEAQ. V lost 4 bases and J lost 6; bases outside the gene matches: 4. CDR3 length: 15 amino acids.

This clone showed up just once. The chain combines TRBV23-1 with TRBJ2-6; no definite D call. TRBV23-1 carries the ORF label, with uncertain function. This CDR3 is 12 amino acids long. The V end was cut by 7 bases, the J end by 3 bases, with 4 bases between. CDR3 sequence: CASINGANVLTF. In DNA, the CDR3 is TGCGCCAGCATTAATGGGGCCAACGTCCTGACTTTC.

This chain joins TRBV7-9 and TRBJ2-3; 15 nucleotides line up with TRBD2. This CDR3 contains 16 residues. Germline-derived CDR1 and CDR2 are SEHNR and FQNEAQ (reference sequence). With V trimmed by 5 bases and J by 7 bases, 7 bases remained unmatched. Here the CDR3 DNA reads TGTGCCAGCAGCCCGAGGACTAGCGGGAGGGCACATACGCAGTATTTT. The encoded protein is CASSPRTSGRAHTQYF.

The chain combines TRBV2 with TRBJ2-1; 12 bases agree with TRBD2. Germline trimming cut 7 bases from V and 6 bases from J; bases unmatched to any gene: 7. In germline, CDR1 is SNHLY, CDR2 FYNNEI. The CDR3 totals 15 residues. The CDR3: CASKWTSGNSNEQFF. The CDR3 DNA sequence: TGTGCCAGCAAGTGGACTAGCGGGAACAGCAATGAGCAGTTCTTC.

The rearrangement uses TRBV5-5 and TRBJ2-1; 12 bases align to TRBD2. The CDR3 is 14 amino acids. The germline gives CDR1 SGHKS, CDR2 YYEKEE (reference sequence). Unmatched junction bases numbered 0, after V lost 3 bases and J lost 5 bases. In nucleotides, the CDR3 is TGTGCCAGCAGCTGGACTAGCGGGAACAATGAGCAGTTCTTC. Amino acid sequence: CASSWTSGNNEQFF.

The CDR3 loop is CAISDGAFYYGYTF. The CDR3 DNA reads as TGTGCCATCTCCGACGGGGCCTTTTACTATGGCTACACCTTC. The chain combines TRBV19 with TRBJ1-2; possible D gene TRBD1, 5 bases. V lost 10 bases to trimming and J lost 3 bases, with 18 bases between them. Germline values: CDR1 LNHDA, CDR2 SQIVND (reference sequence). The CDR3 loop spans 14 amino acids.

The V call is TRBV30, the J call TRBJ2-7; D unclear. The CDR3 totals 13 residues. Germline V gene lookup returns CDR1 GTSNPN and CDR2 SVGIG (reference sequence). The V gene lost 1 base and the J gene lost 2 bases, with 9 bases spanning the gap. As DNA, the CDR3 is TGTGCCTGGAGTGACGCTGGGGCCTACGAGCAGTACTTC. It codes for CAWSDAGAYEQYF.

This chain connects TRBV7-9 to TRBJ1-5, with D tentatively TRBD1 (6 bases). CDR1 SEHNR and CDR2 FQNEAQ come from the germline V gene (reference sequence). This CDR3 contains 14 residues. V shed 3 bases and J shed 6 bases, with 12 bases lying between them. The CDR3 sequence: CASSLMGAGQPQHF. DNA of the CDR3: TGTGCCAGCAGCTTGATGGGGGCGGGTCAGCCCCAGCATTTT.

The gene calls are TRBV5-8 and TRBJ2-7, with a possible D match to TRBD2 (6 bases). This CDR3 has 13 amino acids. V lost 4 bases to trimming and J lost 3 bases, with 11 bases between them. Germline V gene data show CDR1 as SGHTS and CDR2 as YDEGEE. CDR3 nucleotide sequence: TGTGCCAGCAGCCCCCCGGGAGACTACGAGCAGTACTTC. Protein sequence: CASSPPGDYEQYF.

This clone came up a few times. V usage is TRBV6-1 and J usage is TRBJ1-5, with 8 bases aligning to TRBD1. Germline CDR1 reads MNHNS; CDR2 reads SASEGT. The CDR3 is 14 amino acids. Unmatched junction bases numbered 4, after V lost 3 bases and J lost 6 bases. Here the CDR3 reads CASSETGEGQPQHF. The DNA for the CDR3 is TGTGCCAGCAGTGAGACAGGGGAGGGTCAGCCCCAGCATTTT.

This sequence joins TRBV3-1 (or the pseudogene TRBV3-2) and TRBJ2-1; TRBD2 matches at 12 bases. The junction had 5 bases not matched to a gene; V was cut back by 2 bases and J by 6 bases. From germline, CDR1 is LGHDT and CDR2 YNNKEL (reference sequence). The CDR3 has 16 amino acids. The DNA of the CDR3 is TGTGCCAGCAGCCAACGTCGACTAGCGGGAGCCAATGAGCAGTTCTTC. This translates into CASSQRRLAGANEQFF.

The CDR3 DNA reads as TGTGCCTGGAGCCTTGCCGCTAGCAATCAGCCCCAGCATTTT. Amino acid sequence: CAWSLAASNQPQHF. The chain recombines TRBV30 with TRBJ1-5; D not certain. Germline V lookup: CDR1 GTSNPN, CDR2 SVGIG (reference sequence). Trimming left V 3 bases short and J 0 bases short, with 9 bases between. The CDR3 has 14 amino acids.

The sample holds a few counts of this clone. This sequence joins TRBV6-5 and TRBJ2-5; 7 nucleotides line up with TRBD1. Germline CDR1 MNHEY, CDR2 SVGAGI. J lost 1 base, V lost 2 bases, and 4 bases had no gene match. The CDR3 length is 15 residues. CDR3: CASSYTAGGQETQYF. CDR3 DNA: TGTGCCAGCAGTTACACGGCAGGGGGCCAAGAGACCCAGTACTTC.

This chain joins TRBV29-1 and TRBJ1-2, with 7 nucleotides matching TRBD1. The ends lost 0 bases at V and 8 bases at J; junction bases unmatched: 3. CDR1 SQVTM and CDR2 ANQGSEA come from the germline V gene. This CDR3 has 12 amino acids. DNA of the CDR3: TGCAGCGTTGAAGACAACAGGGGAGGCTACACCTTC. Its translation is CSVEDNRGGYTF.

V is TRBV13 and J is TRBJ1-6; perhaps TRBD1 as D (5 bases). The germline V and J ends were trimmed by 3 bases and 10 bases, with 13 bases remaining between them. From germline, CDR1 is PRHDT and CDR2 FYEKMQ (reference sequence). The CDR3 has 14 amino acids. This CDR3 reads CASSLGGTLSPLHF. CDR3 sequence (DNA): TGTGCCAGCAGCTTGGGAGGGACCCTCTCACCCCTCCACTTT.

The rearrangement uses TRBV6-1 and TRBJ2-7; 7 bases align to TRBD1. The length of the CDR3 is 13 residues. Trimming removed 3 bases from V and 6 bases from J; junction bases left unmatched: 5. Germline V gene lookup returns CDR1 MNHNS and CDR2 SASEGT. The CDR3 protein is CASSERQGTEQYF. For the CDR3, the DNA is TGTGCCAGCAGTGAGAGACAGGGAACCGAGCAGTACTTC.

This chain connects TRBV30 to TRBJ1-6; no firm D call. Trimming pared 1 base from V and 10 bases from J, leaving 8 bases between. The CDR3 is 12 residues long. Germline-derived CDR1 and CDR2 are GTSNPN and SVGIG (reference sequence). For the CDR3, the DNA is TGTGCCTGGAGTGGAGGAAGATCACCCCTCCACTTT. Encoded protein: CAWSGGRSPLHF.

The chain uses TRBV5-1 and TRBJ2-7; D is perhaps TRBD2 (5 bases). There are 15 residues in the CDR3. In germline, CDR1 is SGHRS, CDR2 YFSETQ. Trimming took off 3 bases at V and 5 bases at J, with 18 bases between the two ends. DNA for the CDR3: TGCGCCAGCAGCTCGGGGATGACTGGGGTGGACGAGCAGTACTTC. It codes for CASSSGMTGVDEQYF.

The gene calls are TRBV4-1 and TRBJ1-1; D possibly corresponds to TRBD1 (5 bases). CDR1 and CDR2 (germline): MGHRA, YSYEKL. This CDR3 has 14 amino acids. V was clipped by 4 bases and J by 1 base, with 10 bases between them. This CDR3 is CASSRVTANTEAFF. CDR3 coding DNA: TGCGCCAGCAGCCGAGTGACAGCGAACACTGAAGCTTTCTTT.

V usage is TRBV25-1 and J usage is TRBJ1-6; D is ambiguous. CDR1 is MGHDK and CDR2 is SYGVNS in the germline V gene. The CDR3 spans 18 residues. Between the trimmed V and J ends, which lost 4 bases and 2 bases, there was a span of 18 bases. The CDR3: CASSGYGVPEPYNSPLHF. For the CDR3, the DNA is TGTGCCAGCAGTGGATACGGCGTCCCGGAACCCTATAATTCACCCCTCCACTTT.

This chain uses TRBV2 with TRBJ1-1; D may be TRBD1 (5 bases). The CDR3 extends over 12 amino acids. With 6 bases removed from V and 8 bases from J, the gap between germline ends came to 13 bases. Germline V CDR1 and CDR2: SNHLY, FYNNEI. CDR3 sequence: CASRGREKEAFF. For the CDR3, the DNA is TGTGCCAGCAGGGGGCGGGAGAAAGAAGCTTTCTTT.

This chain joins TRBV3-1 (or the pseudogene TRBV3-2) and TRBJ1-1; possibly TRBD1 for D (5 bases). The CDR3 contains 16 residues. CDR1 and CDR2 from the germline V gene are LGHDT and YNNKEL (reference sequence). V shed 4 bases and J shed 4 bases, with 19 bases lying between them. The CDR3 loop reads CASSPLQTAGITEAFF. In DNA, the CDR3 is TGTGCCAGCAGCCCGCTCCAGACAGCTGGAATCACTGAAGCTTTCTTT.

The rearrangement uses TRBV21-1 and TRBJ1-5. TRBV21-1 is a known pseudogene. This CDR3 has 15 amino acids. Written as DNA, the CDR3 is TGTGCCAGCATCACGGGGGGGCGCAGCAATCAGCCCCAGCATTTT. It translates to CASITGGRSNQPQHF.

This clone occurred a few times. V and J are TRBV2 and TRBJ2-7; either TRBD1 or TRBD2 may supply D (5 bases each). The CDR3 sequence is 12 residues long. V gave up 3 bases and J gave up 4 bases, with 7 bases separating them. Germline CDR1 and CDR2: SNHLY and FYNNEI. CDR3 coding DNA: TGTGCCAGCAGTGAGGGGGATTACGAGCAGTACTTC. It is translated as CASSEGDYEQYF.

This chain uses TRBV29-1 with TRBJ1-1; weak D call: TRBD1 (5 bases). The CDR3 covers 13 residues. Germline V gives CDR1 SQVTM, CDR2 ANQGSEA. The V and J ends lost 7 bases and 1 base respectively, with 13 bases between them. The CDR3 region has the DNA TGCAGCGCCGCCTCTACAGGGAACACTGAAGCTTTCTTT. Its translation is CSAASTGNTEAFF.

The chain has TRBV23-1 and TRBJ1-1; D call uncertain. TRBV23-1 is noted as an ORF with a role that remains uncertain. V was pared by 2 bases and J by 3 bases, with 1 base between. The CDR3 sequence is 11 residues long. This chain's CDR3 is CASSQDTEAFF. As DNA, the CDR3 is TGCGCCAGCAGTCAAGACACTGAAGCTTTCTTT.

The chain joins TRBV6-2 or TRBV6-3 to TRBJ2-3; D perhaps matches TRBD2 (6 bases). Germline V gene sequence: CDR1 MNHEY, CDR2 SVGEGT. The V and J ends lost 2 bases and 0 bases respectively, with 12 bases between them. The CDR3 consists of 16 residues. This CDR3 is CASSYDAGLSTDTQYF. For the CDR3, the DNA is TGTGCCAGCAGTTACGACGCGGGACTTAGCACAGATACGCAGTATTTT.

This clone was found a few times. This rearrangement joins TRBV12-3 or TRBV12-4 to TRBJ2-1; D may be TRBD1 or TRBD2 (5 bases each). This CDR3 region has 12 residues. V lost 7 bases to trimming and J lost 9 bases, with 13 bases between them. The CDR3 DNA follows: TGTGCCAGCACGGGACCGGTGAGTGAGCAGTTCTTC. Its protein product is CASTGPVSEQFF.

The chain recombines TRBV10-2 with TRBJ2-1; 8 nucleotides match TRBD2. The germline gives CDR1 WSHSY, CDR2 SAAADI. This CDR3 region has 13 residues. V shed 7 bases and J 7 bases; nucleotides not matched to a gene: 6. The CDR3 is CASTTGGDNEQFF. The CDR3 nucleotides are TGCGCCAGCACAACGGGAGGGGATAATGAGCAGTTCTTC.